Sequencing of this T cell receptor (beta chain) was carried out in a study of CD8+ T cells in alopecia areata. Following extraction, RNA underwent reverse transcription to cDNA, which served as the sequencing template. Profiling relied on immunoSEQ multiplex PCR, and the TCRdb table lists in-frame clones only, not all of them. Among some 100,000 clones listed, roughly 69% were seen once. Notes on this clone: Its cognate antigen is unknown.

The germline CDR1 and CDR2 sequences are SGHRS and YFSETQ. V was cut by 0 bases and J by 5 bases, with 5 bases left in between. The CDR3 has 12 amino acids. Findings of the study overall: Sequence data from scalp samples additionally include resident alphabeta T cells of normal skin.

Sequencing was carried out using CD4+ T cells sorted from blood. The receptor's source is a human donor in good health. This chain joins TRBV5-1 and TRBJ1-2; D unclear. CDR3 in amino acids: CASSLEDYGYTF. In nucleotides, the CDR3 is TGCGCCAGCAGCTTGGAAGATTATGGCTACACCTTC.